This TCR beta chain was retrieved from a study of T-cell memory formation after mild COVID-19. TCRdb re-called the 5' RACE reads through MiXCR, storing one row per CDR3 protein. Here the sample spans about 560,000 distinct CDR3 sequences, 15% to 20% being singletons. Sample: PBMCs or a T cell subset sorted from them (not recorded which). The sequence derives from an adult woman who had mild COVID-19 (a few samples of this study predate the infection). Cell type and time point are not known.

Here the CDR3 DNA reads TGTGCCAGCAGCCTCGGGAGCGGATTCTCCTACGAGCAGTACTTC. Amino acids: CASSLGSGFSYEQYF. The V and J genes are TRBV4-2 and TRBJ2-7; possible D gene TRBD2, 6 bases. Looked up from germline, CDR1 is LGHNA and CDR2 is YNFKEQ. This CDR3 has 15 amino acids. Trimming removed 4 bases at V and 0 bases at J, with 13 bases between.